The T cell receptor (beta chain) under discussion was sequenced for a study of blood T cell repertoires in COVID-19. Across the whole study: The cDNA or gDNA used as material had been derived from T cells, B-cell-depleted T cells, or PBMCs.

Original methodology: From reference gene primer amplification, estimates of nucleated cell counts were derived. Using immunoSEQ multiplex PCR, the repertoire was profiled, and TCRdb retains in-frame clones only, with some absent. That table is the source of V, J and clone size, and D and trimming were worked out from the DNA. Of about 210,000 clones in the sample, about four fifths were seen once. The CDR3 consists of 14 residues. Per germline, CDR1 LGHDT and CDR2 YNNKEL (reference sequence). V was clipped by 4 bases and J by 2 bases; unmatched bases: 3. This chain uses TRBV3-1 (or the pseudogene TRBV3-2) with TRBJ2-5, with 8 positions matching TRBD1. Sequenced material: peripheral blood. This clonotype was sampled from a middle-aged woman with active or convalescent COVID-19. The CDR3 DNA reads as TGTGCCAGCAGCCCCTGGACAGGGCAAGAGACCCAGTACTTC. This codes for CASSPWTGQETQYF.